The rows below give T cell receptor beta chains drawn from one sample of a study of T cells after yellow fever vaccination. TCRdb called the 5' RACE reads again in MiXCR, with one record for every CDR3 protein. This table holds some 320,000 distinct CDR3 sequences, 4% to 5.5% found once. Sequenced material: PBMCs, taken 15 days after the yellow fever booster vaccination. All receptors derive from a man between 18 and 35 years old who received the YFV17D yellow fever vaccine. CDR3s include the opening cysteine and the closing phenylalanine or tryptophan. The order of the fields is CDR3 DNA, CDR3 protein, V gene, CDR3 length, clone size, D gene, J gene. The D gene is left open where the match is weak. Only some rows state a clone size, as once, few, many or a class for expanded clones.

TGTGCCAGCAGCCAAAGTCTGGGGCTGGTAGAGACCCAGTACTTC,CASSQSLGLVETQYF,TRBV3-1,15,NA,NA,TRBJ2-5
TGTGCCAGCAGCTTAGGGACACCCTACTATGGCTACACCTTC,CASSLGTPYYGYTF,TRBV7-9,14,NA,NA,TRBJ1-2
TGCAGTGCCGAATCACCTGGACGGAAGGGGTACACTGAAGCTTTCTTT,CSAESPGRKGYTEAFF,TRBV20-1,16,few,NA,TRBJ1-1
TGCAGTGCTAGCGGCAGTAATCAGCCCCAGCATTTT,CSASGSNQPQHF,TRBV20-1,12,many,NA,TRBJ1-5
TGTGCCAGCAGCCGGACCTCGCGGGGGGCGCTTAGCCATGAGCAGTTCTTC,CASSRTSRGALSHEQFF,TRBV7-9,17,NA,TRBD2,TRBJ2-1
TGCGCCAGCAGCAGCAAACCCGACCGTACCGAGCAGTTCTTC,CASSSKPDRTEQFF,TRBV5-1,14,many,NA,TRBJ2-1
TGTGCCAGCAGTTACCGAGAGGATCCTAACTATGGCTACACCTTC,CASSYREDPNYGYTF,TRBV6-2/TRBV6-3,15,few,NA,TRBJ1-2
TGTGCCAGCAGCCCCCGGGGGGGGCACGGGGAGCTGTTTTTT,CASSPRGGHGELFF,TRBV7-2,14,NA,TRBD2,TRBJ2-2
TGTGCCAGCGGGACGGCCCTTGTGATCGATGAGCAGTTCTTC,CASGTALVIDEQFF,TRBV6-1,14,few,NA,TRBJ2-1
TGTGCCACCACACGCCGGGACAGGGGCTATGGCTACACCTTC,CATTRRDRGYGYTF,TRBV6-1,14,many,TRBD1,TRBJ1-2
TGTGCCAGCAACGTCGCGGGGCAGACTAATGAAAAACTGTTTTTT,CASNVAGQTNEKLFF,TRBV9,15,NA,NA,TRBJ1-4
TGCGCCAGCAGCCTCCGAGAGGGACAGAACGGTGAGCAGTTCTTC,CASSLREGQNGEQFF,TRBV5-1,15,many,TRBD1,TRBJ2-1
TGTGCCAGCTCACCACCGTCAGGAACAGATACGCAGTATTTT,CASSPPSGTDTQYF,TRBV18,14,NA,NA,TRBJ2-3
TGCAGCGTTGTGGGAGAGACCCAGTACTTC,CSVVGETQYF,TRBV29-1,10,few,NA,TRBJ2-5
TGTGCCAGTAGCCAGCTAGAGGGGACTGAAGCTTTCTTT,CASSQLEGTEAFF,TRBV19,13,many,NA,TRBJ1-1
TGTGCCAGCAGCCCCCGTCAGGGGGGAAAAGAGACCCAGTACTTC,CASSPRQGGKETQYF,TRBV7-6,15,many,NA,TRBJ2-5
TGTGCCAGCAACAGGCAGGGACACTACAATGAGCAGTTCTTC,CASNRQGHYNEQFF,TRBV12-3/TRBV12-4,14,many,NA,TRBJ2-1